This entry lists 3 T cell receptor beta chains sequenced from one sample in a study of blood T cells in healthy people across ages. Through a sample-barcoded 5' primer and a J-beta primer mix, a second PCR was run for 7 to 11 cycles. From the 5' RACE reads, TCRdb called clonotypes with MiXCR, one entry per CDR3 protein. The sample lists approximately 1.5 million distinct CDR3 sequences, roughly two fifths occurring once. The specimen sequenced was blood. The source is a woman younger than 30 in good health.

The chain carries TRBV7-9 and TRBJ1-1, with TRBD1 matching 7 bases. V shed 5 bases and J 6 bases; nucleotides not matched to a gene: 6. From germline, CDR1 is SEHNR and CDR2 FQNEAQ (reference sequence). The CDR3 length is 13 residues. CDR3 region: CASSPTGRSEAFF. The CDR3, as DNA: TGTGCCAGCAGCCCGACAGGGCGATCTGAAGCTTTCTTT.

Only one count was recorded for this clonotype. V is TRBV12-3 or TRBV12-4 and J is TRBJ2-7, with D tentatively TRBD1 (6 bases). V lost 5 bases to trimming and J lost 2 bases, with 13 bases between them. The CDR3 spans 14 residues. The CDR3 loop is CASSISGDTYEQYF. CDR3 DNA: TGTGCCAGCAGTATATCAGGGGACACCTACGAGCAGTACTTC.

This chain links TRBV4-1 with TRBJ2-7; 7 bases line up with TRBD2. CDR1 and CDR2 from the germline V gene are MGHRA and YSYEKL. This CDR3 has 15 amino acids. V lost 3 bases, J lost 2 bases, and 7 bases stayed unmatched. The CDR3 DNA is TGCGCCAGCAGCCAGAGAGCGGGGCAACCCTACGAGCAGTACTTC. This gives the protein CASSQRAGQPYEQYF.